What follows describes a single T cell receptor beta chain. What it recognizes is unknown. The CDR3 spans 16 residues. Germline lookup yields CDR1 MNHEY and CDR2 SMNVEV (reference sequence). The V and J ends lost 4 bases and 2 bases, in that order; junction bases with no gene match: 4. This sample is drawn from a study of blood T cells in healthy people across ages. Together with a sample-barcoded 5' primer, a J-beta primer mix was included in a second PCR lasting 7 to 11 cycles. TCRdb called the 5' RACE reads again in MiXCR, with one record for every CDR3 protein. The profile covers about 680,000 distinct CDR3 sequences, with around 49% appearing a single time and 25% to 35% taken by the ten largest. Findings of the study overall: In the absence of known donor CMV status, changes in expanded clonotypes were possibly confounded.

All donors came from Russia, were Caucasian and healthy, and spanned ages roughly 6 to 95. There were at least 6 micrograms of total RNA extracted from every sample. The sample taken for sequencing was blood. This clonotype was obtained from an older woman in good health. J is TRBJ2-1 and V is TRBV27; 11 nucleotides align to TRBD1. CDR3 loop: CASSSMGQGAYNEQFF. The CDR3 region has the DNA TGTGCCAGCAGTTCGATGGGACAGGGGGCCTACAATGAGCAGTTCTTC.